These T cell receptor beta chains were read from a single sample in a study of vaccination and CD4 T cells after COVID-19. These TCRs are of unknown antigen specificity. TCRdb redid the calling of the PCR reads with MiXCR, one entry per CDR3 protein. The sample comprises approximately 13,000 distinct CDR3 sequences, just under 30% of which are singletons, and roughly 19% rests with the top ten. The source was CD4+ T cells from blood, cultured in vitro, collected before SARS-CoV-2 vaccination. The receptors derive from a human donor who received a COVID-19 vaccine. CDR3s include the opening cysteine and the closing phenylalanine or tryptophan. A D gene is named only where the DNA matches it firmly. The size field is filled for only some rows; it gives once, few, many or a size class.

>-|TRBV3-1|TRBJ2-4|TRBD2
CASSQTIASGGRKNIQYF
TGTGCCAGCAGCCAGACGATCGCTAGCGGGGGGAGGAAAAACATTCAGTACTTC
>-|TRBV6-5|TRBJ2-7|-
CASSSAQGGNEQYF
TGTGCCAGCAGTTCGGCCCAGGGGGGGAACGAGCAGTACTTC
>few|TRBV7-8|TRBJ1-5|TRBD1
CASSLLRTGTKAPQHF
TGTGCCAGCAGCTTACTAAGGACAGGGACCAAAGCGCCCCAGCATTTT
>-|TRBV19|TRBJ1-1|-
CASSRRNTEAFF
TGTGCCAGTTCTAGGAGGAACACTGAAGCTTTCTTT
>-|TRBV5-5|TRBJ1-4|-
CASSLDLRVSEKLFF
TGTGCCAGCAGCTTGGACCTACGGGTATCTGAAAAACTGTTTTTT
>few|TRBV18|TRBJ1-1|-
CASSGGGNTEAFF
TGTGCCAGCTCAGGGGGGGGTAACACTGAAGCTTTCTTT
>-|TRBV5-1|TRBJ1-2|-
CASRRDGNYGYTF
TGCGCCAGCAGACGGGACGGGAACTATGGCTACACCTTC
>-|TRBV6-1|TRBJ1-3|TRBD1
CASRKTGDSGNTTYF
TGTGCCAGCAGAAAAACAGGGGACTCTGGAAACACCACATATTTT
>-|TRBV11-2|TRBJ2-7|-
CASSLPQLGRYEQYF
TGTGCCAGCTCCCTCCCACAGCTCGGGCGGTACGAGCAGTACTTC
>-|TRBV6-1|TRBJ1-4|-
CASSPASEGGEKLFF
TGTGCCAGCAGTCCCGCCAGCGAAGGAGGTGAAAAACTGTTTTTT
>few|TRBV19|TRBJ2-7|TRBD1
CASSARQGAREQYF
TGTGCCAGTAGTGCTCGACAGGGGGCAAGGGAGCAGTACTTC
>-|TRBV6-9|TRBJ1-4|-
CASSYDLGTACGGEKLFF
TGTGCCAGCAGTTATGATCTGGGGACGGCGTGCGGGGGTGAAAAACTGTTTTTT
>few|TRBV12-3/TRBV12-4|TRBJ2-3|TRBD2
CASSFAGGLADTQYF
TGTGCCAGCAGTTTTGCGGGGGGTTTGGCAGATACGCAGTATTTT
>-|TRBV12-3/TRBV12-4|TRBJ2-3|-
CASSSKDTQYF
TGTGCCAGCAGTTCAAAAGATACGCAGTATTTT
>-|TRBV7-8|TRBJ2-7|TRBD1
CASSLDNRGDEQYF
TGTGCCAGCAGCTTAGATAACAGGGGGGACGAGCAGTACTTC
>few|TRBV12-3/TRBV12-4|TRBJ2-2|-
CASSYPGGHTGELFF
TGTGCCAGCAGTTACCCAGGAGGTCACACCGGGGAGCTGTTTTTT
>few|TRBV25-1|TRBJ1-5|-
CASSGGGFGRSNQPQHF
TGTGCCAGCAGTGGGGGGGGTTTTGGGAGGAGCAATCAGCCCCAGCATTTT
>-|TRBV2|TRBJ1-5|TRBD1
CASRRDRVGDNQPQHF
TGTGCCAGCAGACGGGACAGGGTGGGGGACAATCAGCCCCAGCATTTT
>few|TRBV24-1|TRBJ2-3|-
CATSADGPRTYTQYF
TGTGCCACCAGCGCTGACGGCCCCCGAACTTATACGCAGTATTTT
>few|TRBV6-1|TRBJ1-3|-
CASSPGENTIYF
TGTGCCAGCTCCCCGGGCGAAAACACCATATATTTT
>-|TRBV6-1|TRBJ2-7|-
CATGRGYEQYF
TGTGCCACGGGGAGAGGGTACGAGCAGTACTTC
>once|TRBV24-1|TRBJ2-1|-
CATSDRGSEQFF
TGTGCCACCAGTGATAGGGGTTCTGAGCAGTTCTTC
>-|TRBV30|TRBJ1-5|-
CAWSVRDDSYSNQPQHF
TGTGCCTGGAGTGTAAGGGACGACAGTTATAGCAATCAGCCCCAGCATTTT
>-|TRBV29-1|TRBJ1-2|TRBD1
CSVEGRQGSYGYTF
TGCAGCGTTGAAGGGAGACAGGGGAGCTATGGCTACACCTTC
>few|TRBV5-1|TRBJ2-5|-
CASSPSRVETQYF
TGCGCCAGCAGCCCGAGCAGGGTTGAGACCCAGTACTTC
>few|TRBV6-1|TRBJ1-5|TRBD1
CASSEAVDRVNQPQHF
TGTGCCAGCAGTGAAGCGGTAGACAGGGTCAATCAGCCCCAGCATTTT
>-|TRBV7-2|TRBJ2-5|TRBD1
CASSTQTGTQETQYF
TGTGCCAGCAGCACACAGACAGGGACCCAAGAGACCCAGTACTTC
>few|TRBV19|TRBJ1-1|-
CASSIGGVNTEAFF
TGTGCCAGTAGTATTGGAGGGGTGAACACTGAAGCTTTCTTT
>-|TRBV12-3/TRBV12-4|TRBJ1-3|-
CASRLLSGNTIYF
TGTGCCAGCCGTCTCCTATCTGGAAACACCATATATTTT
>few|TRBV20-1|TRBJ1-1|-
CSAREDRNTEAFF
TGCAGTGCTAGAGAAGACAGGAACACTGAAGCTTTCTTT
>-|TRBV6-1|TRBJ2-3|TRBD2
CASRPAGGYTDTQYF
TGTGCCAGCAGGCCAGCGGGGGGCTACACAGATACGCAGTATTTT
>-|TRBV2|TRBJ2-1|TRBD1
CASIMTGGVYNEQFF
TGTGCCAGCATCATGACAGGGGGGGTTTACAATGAGCAGTTCTTC
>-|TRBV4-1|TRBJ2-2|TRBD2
CASTQGEGGELFF
TGCGCCAGCACCCAAGGGGAGGGCGGGGAGCTGTTTTTT
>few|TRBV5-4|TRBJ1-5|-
CASSSGPGPGNQPQHF
TGTGCCAGCAGTTCGGGTCCGGGGCCTGGGAATCAGCCCCAGCATTTT
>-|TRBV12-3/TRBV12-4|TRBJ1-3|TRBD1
CASSYRQGAAGNTIYF
TGTGCCAGCAGTTACCGACAGGGGGCCGCTGGAAACACCATATATTTT
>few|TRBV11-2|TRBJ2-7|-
CASSPQGPYEQYF
TGTGCCAGCAGCCCGCAGGGCCCCTACGAGCAGTACTTC
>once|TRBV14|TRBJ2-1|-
CASSQERGGYEQFF
TGTGCCAGCAGCCAAGAAAGAGGGGGGTATGAGCAGTTCTTC
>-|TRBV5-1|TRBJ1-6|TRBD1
CASSLGPLSWTGGGNSPLHF
TGCGCCAGCAGCTTGGGCCCTCTTTCCTGGACAGGGGGCGGTAATTCACCCCTCCACTTT
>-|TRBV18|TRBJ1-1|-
CASSPPGGRAFF
TGTGCCAGCTCACCACCGGGAGGTAGGGCTTTCTTT
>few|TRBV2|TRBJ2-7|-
CASSEIAEQYF
TGTGCCAGCAGTGAGATCGCCGAGCAGTACTTC
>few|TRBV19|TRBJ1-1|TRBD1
CASSTGQGAGRTEAFF
TGTGCCAGTAGTACCGGACAGGGGGCGGGACGGACTGAAGCTTTCTTT
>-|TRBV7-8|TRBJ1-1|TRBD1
CASSPRQGSTNTEAFF
TGTGCCAGCAGCCCGAGACAGGGTTCTACAAACACTGAAGCTTTCTTT